This TCR beta chain was captured in a study of T cells in Graves' hyperthyroidism and ophthalmopathy. The source material, RNA transcripts, was used to amplify TCR beta CDR3 regions. The HTBI primer set served for first-round RT-PCR of the TCR CDR3. MiXCR, applied by TCRdb to the multiplex PCR reads, yields one record per CDR3 protein. Found here are about 560,000 distinct CDR3 sequences, about 15% of them singletons; the top ten hold about 14%. This clonotype was seen a few times. Trimming stripped 4 bases from V and 6 bases from J, with 13 bases between. Germline V gives CDR1 DFQATT, CDR2 SNEGSKA (reference sequence). This CDR3 has 13 amino acids. PBMCs stemmed from over 7.5 ml fresh peripheral blood.

The clonotype was recovered from a woman aged 40 to 50 with Graves' hyperthyroidism. The chain links TRBV20-1 to TRBJ2-1, with a weak D call TRBD2 (5 bases). The sequencing input was blood. CDR3 DNA sequence: TGCAGTGCTAAGGTGGGAGTCCGCAATGAGCAGTTCTTC. Protein product: CSAKVGVRNEQFF.